This TCR beta chain was captured in a study of monozygotic twins with inflammatory bowel disease. The germline V gene has CDR1 MNHNS and CDR2 SASEGT. The CDR3 spans 14 residues. Using the 5' RACE reads, TCRdb records one entry per CDR3 protein without DNA. The table lists approximately 420,000 distinct CDR3 sequences. Material for sequencing was blood. The clonotype comes from a human donor with ulcerative colitis or Crohn's disease, or a healthy co-twin of an affected twin (not recorded which). This chain links TRBV6-1 with TRBJ2-3; with no DNA, the TCRdb D assignment of TRBD1 cannot be verified. CDR3 region: CASKRTGSTDTQYF.